This TCR beta chain appears in the sequencing data of a study of blood T cell repertoires in COVID-19. The V and J ends lost 7 bases and 1 base, in that order; junction bases with no gene match: 10. Per the germline V gene, CDR1 is SGHVS and CDR2 is FNYEAQ. The CDR3 has 16 residues. Clones were sequenced by immunoSEQ multiplex PCR, and TCRdb holds only the in-frame ones, with some missing. Here the sample spans roughly 260,000 clones, approximately 86% being singletons. The TCR comes from a man in his forties who had recovered from COVID-19. The sample consisted of peripheral blood. The rearrangement uses TRBV7-6 and TRBJ2-1; TRBD1 matches at 7 bases. The CDR3 is CASNDRGGSSYNEQFF. The CDR3 DNA reads as TGTGCCAGCAACGATAGAGGGGGCTCATCCTACAATGAGCAGTTCTTC.